This TCR beta chain was recorded in a study of T cells in Graves' hyperthyroidism and ophthalmopathy. Graves' hyperthyroidism is called stable when ophthalmopathy does not progress within 18 months. In making diagnoses, clinical symptoms, serum thyroxine and TRAb, thyroid ultrasound and orbital computed tomography were all used. Cells are PBMCs isolated from around 10 ml of fresh blood. Germline CDR1 MNHEY, CDR2 SVGEGT. This CDR3 has 13 residues. V shed 7 bases and J shed 4 bases, with 13 bases lying between them. Researchers amplified the TCR beta CDR3 regions from RNA transcripts. Initially, a first-round RT-PCR of the TCR CDR3 employed the HTBI primer set. One entry per CDR3 protein, called by TCRdb with MiXCR from the multiplex PCR reads. Of some 400,000 distinct CDR3 sequences detected, approximately 19% appear once; the ten largest clones hold about 3.7%. The table lists this clonotype with many counts. The antigen is undetermined.

Broader study findings: Blood also contained most expanded thyroid clonotypes above 0.001.

Sequenced sample: blood. This receptor was obtained from a woman under 30 with Graves' hyperthyroidism. The chain combines TRBV6-2 or TRBV6-3 with TRBJ2-5; D might be TRBD1 (6 bases). CDR3 amino acids: CASKDRGRETQYF. The DNA of the CDR3 is TGTGCCAGCAAGGACAGAGGGAGAGAGACCCAGTACTTC.